One sample yielded the 3 T cell receptor beta chains listed below, sequenced in a study of cytomegalovirus exposure and HLA in healthy donors. PCR used 60 Vbeta primers and 13 Jbeta primers. Method: immunoSEQ multiplex PCR; TCRdb's copy keeps in-frame clones and lacks some. The sample table sets out under 130,000 clones. Sequencing was done on a sample of PBMCs. Receptor source: a man aged 50 to 59 in good health and CMV-seronegative.

The V and J genes are TRBV2 and TRBJ1-1; TRBD1 is a possible D gene (5 bases). The V end lost 9 bases, the J end lost 5 bases, and 16 bases lay between the germline ends. CDR1 is SNHLY, CDR2 FYNNEI, per germline. The CDR3 spans 13 residues. CDR3 bases: TGTGCCAGGTCTGGGCCGGAGGGGACTGAAGCTTTCTTT. The encoded protein is CARSGPEGTEAFF.

The chain's CDR3 is CASSSTPGTGTGGTIYF. CDR3 DNA: TGCGCCAGCAGCTCAACACCCGGGACAGGTACGGGTGGCACCATATATTTT. This chain links TRBV5-1 with TRBJ1-3; 8 bases align to TRBD1. V was clipped by 3 bases and J by 9 bases; unmatched bases: 17. The CDR3 extends over 17 amino acids. CDR1 and CDR2 (germline): SGHRS, YFSETQ.

The chain couples TRBV19 to TRBJ2-3, with 8 bases identical to TRBD1. Per germline, CDR1 LNHDA and CDR2 SQIVND (reference sequence). Germline trimming cut 5 bases from V and 0 bases from J; bases unmatched to any gene: 7. The CDR3 has 16 residues. The CDR3 nucleotides are TGTGCCAGTAGTGGACCGGGACAGGCTAGCACAGATACGCAGTATTTT. As protein: CASSGPGQASTDTQYF.